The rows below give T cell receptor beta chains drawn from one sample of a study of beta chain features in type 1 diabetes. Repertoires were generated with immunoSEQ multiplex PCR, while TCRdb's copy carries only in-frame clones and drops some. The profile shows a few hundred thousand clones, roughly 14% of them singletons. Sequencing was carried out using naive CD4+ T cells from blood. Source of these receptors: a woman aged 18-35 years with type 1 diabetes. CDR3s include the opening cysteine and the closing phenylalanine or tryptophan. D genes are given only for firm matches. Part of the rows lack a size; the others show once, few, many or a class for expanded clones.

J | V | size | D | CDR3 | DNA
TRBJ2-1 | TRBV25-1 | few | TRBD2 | CASSGYRTSGNNEQFF | TGTGCCAGCAGTGGATACCGGACTAGCGGGAATAATGAGCAGTTCTTC
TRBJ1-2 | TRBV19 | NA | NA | CASSRGFSPGYTF | TGTGCCAGTAGTAGAGGGTTTTCGCCTGGCTACACCTTC
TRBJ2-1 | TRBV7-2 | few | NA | CASSLGGSYNEQFF | TGTGCCAGCAGCTTAGGAGGGTCCTACAATGAGCAGTTCTTC
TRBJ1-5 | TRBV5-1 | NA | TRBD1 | CASSFTGGNNQPQHF | TGCGCCAGCAGCTTCACAGGGGGCAACAATCAGCCCCAGCATTTT
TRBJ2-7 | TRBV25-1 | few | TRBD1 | CASSGPWTGVFYEQYF | TGTGCCAGCAGTGGCCCCTGGACAGGGGTCTTCTACGAGCAGTACTTC
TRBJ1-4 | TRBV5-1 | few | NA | CASSLGDSTNEKLFF | TGCGCCAGCAGCTTAGGGGACTCAACTAATGAAAAACTGTTTTTT
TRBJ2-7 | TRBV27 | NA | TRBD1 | CASSTDRAGHYEQYF | TGTGCCAGCAGTACGGACAGGGCGGGCCACTACGAGCAGTACTTC
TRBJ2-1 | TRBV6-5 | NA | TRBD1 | CASSRGQGNEQFF | TGTGCCAGCAGTAGAGGACAGGGGAATGAGCAGTTCTTC
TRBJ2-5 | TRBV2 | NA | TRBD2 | CASSPGSGNQETQYF | TGTGCCAGCAGTCCCGGGAGCGGGAATCAAGAGACCCAGTACTTC
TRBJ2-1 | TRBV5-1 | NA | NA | CASSPQGNEQFF | TGCGCCAGCAGCCCCCAGGGCAATGAGCAGTTCTTC
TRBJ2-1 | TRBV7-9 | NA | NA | CASSADWTGEQFF | TGTGCCAGCAGCGCCGACTGGACTGGCGAGCAGTTCTTC
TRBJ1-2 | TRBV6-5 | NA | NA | CASCRDNNYGYTF | TGTGCCAGCTGCCGGGACAATAACTATGGCTACACCTTC
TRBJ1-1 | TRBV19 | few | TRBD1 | CASRRDRGLNTEAFF | TGTGCCAGTAGGAGAGACAGGGGGTTGAACACTGAAGCTTTCTTT
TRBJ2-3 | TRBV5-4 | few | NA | CASSLDPAVRYTDTQYF | TGTGCCAGCAGCTTGGACCCGGCGGTTAGATACACAGATACGCAGTATTTT
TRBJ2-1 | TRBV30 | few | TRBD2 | CAWTGGRGNEQFF | TGTGCCTGGACGGGCGGGAGGGGAAATGAGCAGTTCTTC
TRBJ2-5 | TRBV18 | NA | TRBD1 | CASSPDRGETQYF | TGTGCCAGCTCACCCGACAGGGGGGAGACCCAGTACTTC
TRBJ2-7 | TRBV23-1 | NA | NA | CASSHQDRSSYEQYF | TGCGCCAGCAGTCACCAGGACAGAAGCTCCTACGAGCAGTACTTC
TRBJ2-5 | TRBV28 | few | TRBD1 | CASSLSPRGRWETQYF | TGTGCCAGCAGTTTATCCCCCAGGGGGCGGTGGGAGACCCAGTACTTC
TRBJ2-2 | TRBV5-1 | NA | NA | CASSGIFVKVANTGELFF | TGCGCCAGCTCAGGGATCTTCGTTAAAGTCGCGAACACCGGGGAGCTGTTTTTT
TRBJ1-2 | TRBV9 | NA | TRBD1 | CASSAGMGQDYYGYTF | TGTGCCAGCAGCGCTGGGATGGGACAGGATTACTATGGCTACACCTTC